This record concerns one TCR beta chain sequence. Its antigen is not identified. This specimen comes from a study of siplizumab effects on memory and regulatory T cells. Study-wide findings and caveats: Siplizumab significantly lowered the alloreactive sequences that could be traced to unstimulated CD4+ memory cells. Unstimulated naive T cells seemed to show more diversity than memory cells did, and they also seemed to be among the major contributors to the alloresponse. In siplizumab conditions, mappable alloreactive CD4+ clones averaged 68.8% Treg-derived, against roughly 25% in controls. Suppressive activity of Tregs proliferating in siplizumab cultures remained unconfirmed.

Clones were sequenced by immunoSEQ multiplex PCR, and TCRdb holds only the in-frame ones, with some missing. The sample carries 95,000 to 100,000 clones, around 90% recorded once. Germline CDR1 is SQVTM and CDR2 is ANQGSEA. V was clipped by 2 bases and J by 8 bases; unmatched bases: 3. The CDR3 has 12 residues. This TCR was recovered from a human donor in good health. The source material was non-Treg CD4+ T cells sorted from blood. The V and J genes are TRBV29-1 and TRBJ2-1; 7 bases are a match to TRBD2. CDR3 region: CSVELGGDEQFF. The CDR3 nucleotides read TGCAGCGTTGAATTGGGGGGGGATGAGCAGTTCTTC.